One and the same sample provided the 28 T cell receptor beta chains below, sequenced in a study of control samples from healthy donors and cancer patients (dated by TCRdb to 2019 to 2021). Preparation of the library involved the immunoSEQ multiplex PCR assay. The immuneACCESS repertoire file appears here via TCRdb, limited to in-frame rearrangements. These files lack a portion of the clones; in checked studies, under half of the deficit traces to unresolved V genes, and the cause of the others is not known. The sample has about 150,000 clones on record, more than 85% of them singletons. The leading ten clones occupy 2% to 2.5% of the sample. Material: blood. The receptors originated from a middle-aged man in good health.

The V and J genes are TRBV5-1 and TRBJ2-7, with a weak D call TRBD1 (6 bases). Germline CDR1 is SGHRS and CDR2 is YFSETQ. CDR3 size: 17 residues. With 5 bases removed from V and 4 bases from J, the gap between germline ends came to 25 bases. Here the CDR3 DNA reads TGCGCCAGCAGGCGGGCGGACAGCGAACATGGCCTTTACGAGCAGTACTTC. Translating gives CASRRADSEHGLYEQYF.

The CDR3 reads CASSPEGGPSSLRTLHF. The CDR3 nucleotides are TGTGCCAGCAGCCCAGAGGGAGGCCCATCGTCTCTTCGGACCCTCCACTTT. This chain joins TRBV9 and TRBJ1-6, with unresolved D. Between the trimmed V and J ends, which lost 4 bases and 14 bases, there was a span of 28 bases. The CDR3 is made up of 17 amino acids. Germline CDR1 reads SGDLS; CDR2 reads YYNGEE.

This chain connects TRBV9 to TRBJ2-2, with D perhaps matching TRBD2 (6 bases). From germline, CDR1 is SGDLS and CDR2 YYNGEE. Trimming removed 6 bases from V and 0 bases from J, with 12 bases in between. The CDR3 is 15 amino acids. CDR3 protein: CASTGGGTNTGELFF. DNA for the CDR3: TGTGCCAGCACCGGTGGGGGGACGAACACCGGGGAGCTGTTTTTT.

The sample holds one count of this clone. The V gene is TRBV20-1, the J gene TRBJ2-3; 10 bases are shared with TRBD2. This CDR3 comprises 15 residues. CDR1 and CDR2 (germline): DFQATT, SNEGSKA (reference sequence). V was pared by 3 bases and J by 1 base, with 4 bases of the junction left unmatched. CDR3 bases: TGCAGTGCTAGTCGGCTAGCGGGGGGCACAGATACGCAGTATTTT. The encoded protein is CSASRLAGGTDTQYF.

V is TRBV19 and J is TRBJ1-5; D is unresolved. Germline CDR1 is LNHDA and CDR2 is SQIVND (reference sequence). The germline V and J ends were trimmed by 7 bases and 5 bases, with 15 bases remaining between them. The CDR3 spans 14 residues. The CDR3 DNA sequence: TGTGCCAGTACCCGGCCCGGGCGGGATCAGCCCCAGCATTTT. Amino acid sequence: CASTRPGRDQPQHF.

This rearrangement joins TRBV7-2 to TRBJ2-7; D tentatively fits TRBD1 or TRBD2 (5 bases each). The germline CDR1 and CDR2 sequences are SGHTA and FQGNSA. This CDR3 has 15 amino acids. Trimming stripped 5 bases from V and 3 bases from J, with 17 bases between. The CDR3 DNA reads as TGTGCCAGCAGCCCCTCCGGGACCCGCAACTACGAGCAGTACTTC. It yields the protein CASSPSGTRNYEQYF. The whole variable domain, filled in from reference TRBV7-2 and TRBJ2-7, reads GAGVSQSPSNKVTEKGKDVELRCDPISGHTALYWYRQSLGQGLEFLIYFQGNSAPDKSGLPSDRFSAERTGGSVSTLTIQRTQQEDSAVYLCASSPSGTRNYEQYFGPGTRLTVT.

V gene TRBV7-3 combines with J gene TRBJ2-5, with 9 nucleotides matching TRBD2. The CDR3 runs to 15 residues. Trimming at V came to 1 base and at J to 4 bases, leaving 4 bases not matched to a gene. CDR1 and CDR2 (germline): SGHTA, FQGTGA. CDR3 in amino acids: CASSLNGGRAETQYF. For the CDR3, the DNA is TGTGCCAGCAGCTTAAATGGCGGGAGGGCAGAGACCCAGTACTTC.

CDR3 bases: TGTGCCAGCAGCAAAGCCAGGGCAACTAATGAAAAACTGTTTTTT. Its protein product is CASSKARATNEKLFF. The chain employs TRBV21-1 and TRBJ1-4; the table's D call TRBD1 went unverified against the DNA. TRBV21-1 is a recognized pseudogene. The CDR3 spans 15 residues.

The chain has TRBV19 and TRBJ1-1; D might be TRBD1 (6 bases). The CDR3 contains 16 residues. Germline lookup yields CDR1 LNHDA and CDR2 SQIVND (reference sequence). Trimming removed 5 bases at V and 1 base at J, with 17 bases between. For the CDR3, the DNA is TGTGCCAGTAGTGACAACGGCAGGGGTCCGAACACTGAAGCTTTCTTT. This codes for CASSDNGRGPNTEAFF.

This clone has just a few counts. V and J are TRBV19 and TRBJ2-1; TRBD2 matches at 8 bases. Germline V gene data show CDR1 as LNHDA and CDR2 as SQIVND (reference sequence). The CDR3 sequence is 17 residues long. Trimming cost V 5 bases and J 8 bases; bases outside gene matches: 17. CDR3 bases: TGTGCCAGTAGTGCCTCTGAGGTTAGCGGGATTGGCGATGAGCAGTTCTTC. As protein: CASSASEVSGIGDEQFF.

The CDR3 spells CASSQVPGNLYEQYF. The CDR3 coding sequence is TGCGCCAGCAGCCAAGTTCCGGGAAACTTATACGAGCAGTACTTC. The chain employs TRBV4-1 and TRBJ2-7; weak D call: TRBD2 (5 bases). CDR3 length equals 15 residues. Trimming pared 1 base from V and 4 bases from J, leaving 14 bases between. Looked up from germline, CDR1 is MGHRA and CDR2 is YSYEKL.

This chain's CDR3 is CSVGLAGGPRHEQYF. The CDR3 DNA follows: TGCAGCGTGGGTCTAGCGGGAGGGCCAAGGCACGAGCAGTACTTC. This sequence joins TRBV29-1 and TRBJ2-7; 12 bases agree with TRBD2. Germline CDR1 SQVTM, CDR2 ANQGSEA. Trimming at V came to 6 bases and at J to 5 bases, leaving 11 bases not matched to a gene. The CDR3 extends over 15 amino acids.

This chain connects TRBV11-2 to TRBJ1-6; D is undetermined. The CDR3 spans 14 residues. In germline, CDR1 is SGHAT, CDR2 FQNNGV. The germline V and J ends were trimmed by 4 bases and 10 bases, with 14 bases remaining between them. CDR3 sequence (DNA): TGTGCCAGCAGCTCAGTTATTTCAAGGTCACCCCTCCACTTT. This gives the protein CASSSVISRSPLHF.

CDR3 region: CASSVGGRGNTGELFF. CDR3 DNA sequence: TGTGCCAGCAGCGTAGGAGGCCGAGGTAACACCGGGGAGCTGTTTTTT. V and J are TRBV9 and TRBJ2-2; no firm D call. Per germline, CDR1 SGDLS and CDR2 YYNGEE. The CDR3 has 16 residues. V lost 0 bases to trimming and J lost 2 bases, with 11 bases between them.

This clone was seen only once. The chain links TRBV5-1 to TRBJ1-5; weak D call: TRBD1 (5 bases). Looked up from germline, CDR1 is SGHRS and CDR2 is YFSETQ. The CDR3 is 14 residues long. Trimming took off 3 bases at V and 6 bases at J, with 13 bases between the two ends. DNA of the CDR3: TGCGCCAGCAGCTCGGAGGCAGGGCGTCAGCCCCAGCATTTT. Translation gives CASSSEAGRQPQHF.

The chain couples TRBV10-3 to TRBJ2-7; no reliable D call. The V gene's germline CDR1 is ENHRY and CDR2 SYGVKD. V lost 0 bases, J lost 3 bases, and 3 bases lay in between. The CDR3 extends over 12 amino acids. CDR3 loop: CAISESNYEQYF. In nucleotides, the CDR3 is TGTGCCATCAGTGAGTCGAACTACGAGCAGTACTTC.

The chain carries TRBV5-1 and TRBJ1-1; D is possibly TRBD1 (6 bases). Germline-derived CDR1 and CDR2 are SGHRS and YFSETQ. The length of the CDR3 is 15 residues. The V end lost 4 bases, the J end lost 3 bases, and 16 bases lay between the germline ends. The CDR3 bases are TGCGCCAGCAGCGTCAGCCGGGACACCTACACTGAAGCTTTCTTT. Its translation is CASSVSRDTYTEAFF.

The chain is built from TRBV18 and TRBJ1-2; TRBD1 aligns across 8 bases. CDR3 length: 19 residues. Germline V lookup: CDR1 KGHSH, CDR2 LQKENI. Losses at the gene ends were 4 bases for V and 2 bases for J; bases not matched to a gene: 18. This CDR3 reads CASSLNRGNTGQGNYGYTF. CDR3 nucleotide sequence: TGTGCCAGCTCACTCAACCGAGGCAACACCGGACAGGGAAACTATGGCTACACCTTC.

The CDR3 sequence is CASSQLAGDEQFF. CDR3 in DNA: TGTGCCAGCAGCCAACTAGCGGGAGATGAGCAGTTCTTC. This rearrangement joins TRBV3-1 (or the pseudogene TRBV3-2) to TRBJ2-1; 10 nucleotides align to TRBD2. The V segment lost 2 bases and the J segment 8 bases; nucleotides outside the gene matches: 0. The CDR3 sequence is 13 residues long. Germline-derived CDR1 and CDR2 are LGHDT and YNNKEL (reference sequence).

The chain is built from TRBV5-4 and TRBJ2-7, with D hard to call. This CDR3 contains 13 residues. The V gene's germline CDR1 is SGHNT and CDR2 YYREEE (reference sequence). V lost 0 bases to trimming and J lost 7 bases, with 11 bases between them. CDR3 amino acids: CASSLVGAREQYF. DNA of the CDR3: TGTGCCAGCAGCTTGGTAGGTGCCCGGGAGCAGTACTTC.

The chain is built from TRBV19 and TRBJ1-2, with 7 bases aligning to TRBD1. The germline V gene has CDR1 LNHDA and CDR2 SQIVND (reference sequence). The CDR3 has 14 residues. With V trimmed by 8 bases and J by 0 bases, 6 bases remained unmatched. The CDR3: CASAEQGTNYGYTF. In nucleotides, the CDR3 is TGTGCCAGTGCGGAACAGGGGACTAACTATGGCTACACCTTC.

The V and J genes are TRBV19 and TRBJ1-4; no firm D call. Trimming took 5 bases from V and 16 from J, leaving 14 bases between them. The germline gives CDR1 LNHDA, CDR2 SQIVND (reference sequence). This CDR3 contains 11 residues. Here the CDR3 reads CASSWASIKFF. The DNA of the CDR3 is TGTGCCAGTAGTTGGGCTTCGATAAAGTTTTTT.

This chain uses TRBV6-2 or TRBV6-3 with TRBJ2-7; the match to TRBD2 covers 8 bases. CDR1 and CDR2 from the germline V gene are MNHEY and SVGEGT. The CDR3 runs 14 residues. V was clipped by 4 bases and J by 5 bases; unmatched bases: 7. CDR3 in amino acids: CASSSPGTRNEQYF. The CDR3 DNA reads TGTGCCAGCAGTTCCCCCGGGACTAGAAACGAGCAGTACTTC.

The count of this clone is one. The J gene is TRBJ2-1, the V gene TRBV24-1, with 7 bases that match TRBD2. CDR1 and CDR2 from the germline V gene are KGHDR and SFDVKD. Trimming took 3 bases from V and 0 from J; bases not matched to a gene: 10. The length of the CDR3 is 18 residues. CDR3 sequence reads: CATSDRFGAGASYNEQFF. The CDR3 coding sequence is TGTGCCACCAGTGATCGATTCGGGGCGGGAGCCTCCTACAATGAGCAGTTCTTC.

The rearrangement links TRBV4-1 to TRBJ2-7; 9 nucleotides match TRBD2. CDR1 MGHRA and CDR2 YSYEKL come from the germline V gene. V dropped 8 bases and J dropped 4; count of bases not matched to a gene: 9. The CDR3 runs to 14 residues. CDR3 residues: CASGSAGGMYEQYF. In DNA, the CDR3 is TGCGCCAGCGGATCAGCGGGAGGAATGTACGAGCAGTACTTC.

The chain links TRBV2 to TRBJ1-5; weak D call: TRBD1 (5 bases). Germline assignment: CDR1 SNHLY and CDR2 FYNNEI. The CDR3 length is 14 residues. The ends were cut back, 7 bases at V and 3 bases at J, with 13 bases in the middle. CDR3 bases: TGTGCCAGCACGGACCCAGGGAACAATCAGCCCCAGCATTTT. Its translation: CASTDPGNNQPQHF.

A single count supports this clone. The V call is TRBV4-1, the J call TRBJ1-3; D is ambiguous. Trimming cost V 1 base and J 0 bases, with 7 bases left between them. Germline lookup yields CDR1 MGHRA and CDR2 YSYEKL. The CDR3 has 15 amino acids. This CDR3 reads CASSQGRISGNTIYF. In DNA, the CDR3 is TGCGCCAGCAGCCAAGGACGGATCTCTGGAAACACCATATATTTT.

CDR3 in DNA: TGTGCCAGCAGTTTAGGGGGAAACACCATATATTTT. Translated: CASSLGGNTIYF. This chain connects TRBV28 to TRBJ1-3; D is unclear. Germline V gene sequence: CDR1 MDHEN, CDR2 SYDVKM. The CDR3 sequence is 12 residues long. Trimming shortened V by 2 bases and J by 4 bases, and 3 bases separated the two germline ends.